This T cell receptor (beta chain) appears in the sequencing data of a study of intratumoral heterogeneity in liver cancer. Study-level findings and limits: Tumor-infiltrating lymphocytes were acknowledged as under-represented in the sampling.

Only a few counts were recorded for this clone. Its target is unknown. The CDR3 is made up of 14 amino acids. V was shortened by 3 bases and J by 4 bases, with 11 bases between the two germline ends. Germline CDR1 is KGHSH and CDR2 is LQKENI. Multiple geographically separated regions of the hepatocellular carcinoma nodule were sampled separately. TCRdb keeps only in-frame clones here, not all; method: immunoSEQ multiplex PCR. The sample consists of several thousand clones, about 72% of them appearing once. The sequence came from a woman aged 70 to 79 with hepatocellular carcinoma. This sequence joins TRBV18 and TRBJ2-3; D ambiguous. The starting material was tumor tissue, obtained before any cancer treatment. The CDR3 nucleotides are TGTGCCAGCTCACCGGTCGACGCTCCAGATACGCAGTATTTT. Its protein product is CASSPVDAPDTQYF. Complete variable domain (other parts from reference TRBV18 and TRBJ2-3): NAGVMQNPRHLVRRRGQEARLRCSPMKGHSHVYWYRQLPEEGLKFMVYLQKENIIDESGMPKERFSAEFPKEGPSILRIQQVVRGDSAAYFCASSPVDAPDTQYFGPGTRLTVL.